A single sample is the source of the 5 T cell receptor beta chains below, sequenced in a study of shared clonotypes between healthy human individuals. Sequencing used immunoSEQ multiplex PCR; TCRdb keeps in-frame clones, though not all of them. The sample records millions of clones, roughly 94% being singletons. CD8 cells regarded as naive lacked CD45RO, were positively chosen for CCR7, and omitted terminally differentiated effector memory CD45RA+ cells. Material for sequencing was naive CD8+ T cells sorted from blood. These receptors were collected from a man aged 18 to 29 in good health.

This clone was picked up a small number of times. This rearrangement joins TRBV7-8 to TRBJ2-3; TRBD1 agrees at 7 bases. The germline CDR1 and CDR2 sequences are SGHVS and FQNEAQ. The CDR3 sequence is 15 residues long. The junction had 3 bases not matched to a gene; V was cut back by 1 base and J by 2 bases. CDR3: CASSLGGTVTDTQYF. The CDR3 nucleotides are TGTGCCAGCAGCTTAGGGGGGACAGTCACAGATACGCAGTATTTT.

The table lists this clone with a count of one. The chain carries TRBV7-2 and TRBJ2-5, with 7 bases lining up with TRBD2. CDR1 and CDR2 (germline): SGHTA, FQGNSA. The CDR3 consists of 15 residues. Trimming took 3 bases from V and 3 from J; bases not matched to a gene: 7. CDR3 sequence reads: CASSFTQGGKETQYF. For the CDR3, the DNA is TGTGCCAGCAGCTTCACTCAGGGAGGGAAAGAGACCCAGTACTTC.

This clone is a singleton in its sample. Other DNA sequences in the same sample also yield this CDR3. The J gene is TRBJ1-1, the V gene TRBV7-9, with D uncertain. The CDR3 covers 13 residues. Germline assignment: CDR1 SEHNR and CDR2 FQNEAQ (reference sequence). V shed 5 bases and J shed 0 bases, with 7 bases lying between them. The CDR3 region has the DNA TGTGCCAGCAGCCCAACAGTGAACACTGAAGCTTTCTTT. It yields the protein CASSPTVNTEAFF.

Of note for this clone: An end of the junction differs from the germline gene, which may be a read error. Other DNA sequences in this sample translate to the same CDR3. The chain couples TRBV4-2 to TRBJ2-7, with a possible D match to TRBD2 (7 bases). This CDR3 is 14 amino acids long. In germline, CDR1 is LGHNA, CDR2 YNFKEQ. CDR3 sequence reads: CASSQDGGGYEQYF. CDR3 coding DNA: TGTGCCAGCAGCCAAGATGGGGGGGGCTACGAGCAATACTTC.

The V and J genes are TRBV25-1 and TRBJ2-2, with 9 nucleotides matching TRBD2. V lost 6 bases, J lost 6 bases, and 2 bases stayed unmatched. CDR1 MGHDK and CDR2 SYGVNS come from the germline V gene. The CDR3 has 13 residues. The CDR3: CASRLAGSGELFF. The CDR3 nucleotides read TGTGCCAGCAGGCTAGCGGGATCCGGGGAGCTGTTTTTT.